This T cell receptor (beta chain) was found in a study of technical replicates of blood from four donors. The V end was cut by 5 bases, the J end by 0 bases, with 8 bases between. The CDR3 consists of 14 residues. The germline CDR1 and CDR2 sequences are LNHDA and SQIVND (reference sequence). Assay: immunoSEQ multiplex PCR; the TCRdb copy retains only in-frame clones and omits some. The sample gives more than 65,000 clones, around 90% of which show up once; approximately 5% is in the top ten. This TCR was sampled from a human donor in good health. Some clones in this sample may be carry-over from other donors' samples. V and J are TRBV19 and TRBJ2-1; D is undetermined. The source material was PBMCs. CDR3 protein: CASSELRSYNEQFF. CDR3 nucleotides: TGTGCCAGTAGTGAGTTGCGCTCCTACAATGAGCAGTTCTTC.